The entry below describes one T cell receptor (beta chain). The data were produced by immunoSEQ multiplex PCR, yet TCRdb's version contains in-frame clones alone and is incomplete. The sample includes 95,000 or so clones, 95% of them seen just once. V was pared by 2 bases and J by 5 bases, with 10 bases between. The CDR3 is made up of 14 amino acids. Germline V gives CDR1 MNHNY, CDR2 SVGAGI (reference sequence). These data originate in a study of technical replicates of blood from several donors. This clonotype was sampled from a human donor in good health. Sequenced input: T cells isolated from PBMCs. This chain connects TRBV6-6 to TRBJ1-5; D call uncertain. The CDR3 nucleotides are TGTGCCAGCAGTTACCCGGCGGCGGATCAGCCCCAGCATTTT. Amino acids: CASSYPAADQPQHF.